This section outlines one T cell receptor (beta chain) sequence together with its context. A J-beta primer mix and a sample-barcoded 5' primer were used in a second PCR of about 6 to 12 cycles. Template switching added a 12-random-nucleotide identifier to every cDNA molecule. TCRdb fed the 5' RACE reads into MiXCR, producing one record per CDR3 protein. The sample carries fewer than 1,000,000 distinct CDR3 sequences, about 42% recorded once. This sample was included in a study of blood T cells in healthy people across ages. The ends lost 0 bases at V and 11 bases at J; junction bases unmatched: 17. The CDR3 extends over 17 amino acids. Germline V gene lookup returns CDR1 LGHNA and CDR2 YSLEER.

The sequenced sample was blood. The receptor was isolated from a man between 60 and 75 years old in good health. The rearrangement joins TRBV4-3 to TRBJ2-5; TRBD2 aligns across 8 bases. The CDR3 sequence: CASSQDYGSGIPNEQYF. The CDR3 coding sequence is TGCGCCAGCAGCCAAGATTATGGTAGCGGGATTCCCAATGAGCAGTACTTC.